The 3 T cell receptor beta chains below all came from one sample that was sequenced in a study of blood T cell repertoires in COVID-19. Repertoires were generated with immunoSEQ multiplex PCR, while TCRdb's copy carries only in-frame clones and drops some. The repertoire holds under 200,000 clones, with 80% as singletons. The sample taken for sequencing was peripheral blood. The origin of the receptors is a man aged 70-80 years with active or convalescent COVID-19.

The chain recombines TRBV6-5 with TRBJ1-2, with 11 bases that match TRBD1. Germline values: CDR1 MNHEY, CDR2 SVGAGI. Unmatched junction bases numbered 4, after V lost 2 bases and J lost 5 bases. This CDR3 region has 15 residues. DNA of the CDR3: TGTGCCAGCAGTTACACCGGGACAGGGGGATATGGCTACACCTTC. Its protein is CASSYTGTGGYGYTF.

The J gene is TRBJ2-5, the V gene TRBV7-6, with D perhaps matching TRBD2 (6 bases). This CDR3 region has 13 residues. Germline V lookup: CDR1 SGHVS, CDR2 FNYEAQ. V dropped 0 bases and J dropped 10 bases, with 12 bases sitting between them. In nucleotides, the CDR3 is TGTGCCAGCAGCTTAGCCGGGAGCGATAACCAGTACTTC. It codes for CASSLAGSDNQYF.

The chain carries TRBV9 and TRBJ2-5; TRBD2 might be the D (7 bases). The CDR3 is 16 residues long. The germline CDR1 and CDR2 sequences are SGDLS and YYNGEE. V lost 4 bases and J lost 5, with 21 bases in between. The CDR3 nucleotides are TGTGCCAGCAGCCCCAGCCCCCAAAGGGGGGGGGAGACCCAGTACTTC. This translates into CASSPSPQRGGETQYF.